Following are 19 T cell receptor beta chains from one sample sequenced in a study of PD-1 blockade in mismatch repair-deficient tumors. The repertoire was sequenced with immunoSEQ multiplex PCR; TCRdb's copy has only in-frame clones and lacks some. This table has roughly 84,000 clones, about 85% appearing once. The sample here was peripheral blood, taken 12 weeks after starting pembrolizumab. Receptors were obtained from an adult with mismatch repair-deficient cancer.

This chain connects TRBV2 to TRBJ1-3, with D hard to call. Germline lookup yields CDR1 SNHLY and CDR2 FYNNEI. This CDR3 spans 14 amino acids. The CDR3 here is CAQRETSSGNTIYF. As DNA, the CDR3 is TGTGCGCAACGGGAGACCTCCTCTGGAAACACCATATATTTT.

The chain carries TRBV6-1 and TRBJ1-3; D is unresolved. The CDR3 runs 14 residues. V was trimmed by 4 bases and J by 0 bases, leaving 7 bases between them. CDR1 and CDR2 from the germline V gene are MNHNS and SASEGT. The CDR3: CASSVLFSGNTIYF. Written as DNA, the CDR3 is TGTGCCAGCAGTGTCTTATTCTCTGGAAACACCATATATTTT.

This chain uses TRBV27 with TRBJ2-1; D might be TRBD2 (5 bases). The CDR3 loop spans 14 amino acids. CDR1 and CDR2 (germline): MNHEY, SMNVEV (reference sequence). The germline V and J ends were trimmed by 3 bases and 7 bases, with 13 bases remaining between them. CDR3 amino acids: CASSFLGDSNEQFF. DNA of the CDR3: TGTGCCAGCAGTTTTCTCGGGGATTCGAATGAGCAGTTCTTC.

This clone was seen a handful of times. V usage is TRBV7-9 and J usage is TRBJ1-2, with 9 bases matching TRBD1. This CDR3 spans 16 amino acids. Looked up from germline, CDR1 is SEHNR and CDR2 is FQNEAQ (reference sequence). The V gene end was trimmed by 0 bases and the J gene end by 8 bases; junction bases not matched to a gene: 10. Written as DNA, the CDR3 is TGTGCCAGCAGCTTAGCGGACAGGGGTGTAAGAGAGGGCTACACCTTC. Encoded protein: CASSLADRGVREGYTF. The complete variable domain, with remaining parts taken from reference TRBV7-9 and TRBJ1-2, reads DTGVSQNPRHKITKRGQNVTFRCDPISEHNRLYWYRQTLGQGPEFLTYFQNEAQLEKSRLLSDRFSAERPKGSFSTLEIQRTEQGDSAMYLCASSLADRGVREGYTFGSGTRLTVV.

CDR3 nucleotides: TGTGCCAGCAGCTTGGTTGATACCTACGAGCAGTACTTC. It codes for CASSLVDTYEQYF. J is TRBJ2-7 and V is TRBV5-6; D ambiguous. The CDR3 loop spans 13 amino acids. V was shortened by 0 bases and J by 2 bases, with 6 bases between the two germline ends. Per germline, CDR1 SGHDT and CDR2 YYEEEE.

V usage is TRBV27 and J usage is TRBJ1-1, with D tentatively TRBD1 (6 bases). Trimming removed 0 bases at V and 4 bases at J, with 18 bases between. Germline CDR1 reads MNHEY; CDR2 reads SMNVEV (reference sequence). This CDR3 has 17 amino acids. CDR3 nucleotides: TGTGCCAGCAGTTTATCTCCTTGGGCGGGGGGCGGCACTGAAGCTTTCTTT. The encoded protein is CASSLSPWAGGGTEAFF.

The CDR3 DNA sequence: TGTGCCAGCAGTTCGATACAGGGGCCCTACGAGCAGTACTTC. This translates into CASSSIQGPYEQYF. The chain has TRBV6-5 and TRBJ2-7, with TRBD1 matching over 7 bases. The junction had 5 bases not matched to a gene; V was cut back by 4 bases and J by 2 bases. Germline V gene data show CDR1 as MNHEY and CDR2 as SVGAGI. There are 14 residues in the CDR3.

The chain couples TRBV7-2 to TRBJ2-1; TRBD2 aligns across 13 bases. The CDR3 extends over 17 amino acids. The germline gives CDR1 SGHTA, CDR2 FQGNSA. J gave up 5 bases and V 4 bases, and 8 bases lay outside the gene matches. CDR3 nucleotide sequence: TGTGCCAGCAGCTCGCCCCCGGGACTAGCGGGAAACAATGAGCAGTTCTTC. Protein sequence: CASSSPPGLAGNNEQFF.

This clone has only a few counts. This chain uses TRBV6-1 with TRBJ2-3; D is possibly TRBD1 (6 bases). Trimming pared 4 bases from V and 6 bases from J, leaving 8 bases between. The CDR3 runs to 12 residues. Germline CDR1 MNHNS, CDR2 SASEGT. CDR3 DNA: TGTGCCAGCAGTGGGACAGTTGATACGCAGTATTTT. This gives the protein CASSGTVDTQYF.

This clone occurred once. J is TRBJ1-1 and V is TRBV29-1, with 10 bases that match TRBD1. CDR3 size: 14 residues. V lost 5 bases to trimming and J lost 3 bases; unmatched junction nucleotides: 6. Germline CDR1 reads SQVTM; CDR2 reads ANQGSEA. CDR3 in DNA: TGCAGCGTTTTATCCGGACAGGGGGACACTGAAGCTTTCTTT. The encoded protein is CSVLSGQGDTEAFF.

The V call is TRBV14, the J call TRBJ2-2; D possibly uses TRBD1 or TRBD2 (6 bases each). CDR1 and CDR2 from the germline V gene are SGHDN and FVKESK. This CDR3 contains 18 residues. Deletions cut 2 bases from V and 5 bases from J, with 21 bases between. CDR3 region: CASSQSRGGSLRTGELFF. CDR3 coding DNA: TGTGCCAGCAGCCAATCCCGAGGGGGGAGTTTAAGAACCGGGGAGCTGTTTTTT.

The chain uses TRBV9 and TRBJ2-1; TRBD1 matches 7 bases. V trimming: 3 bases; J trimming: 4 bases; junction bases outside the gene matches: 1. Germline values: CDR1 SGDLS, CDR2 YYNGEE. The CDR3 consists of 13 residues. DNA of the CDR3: TGTGCCAGCAGCGCGACAGGGTACAATGAGCAGTTCTTC. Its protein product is CASSATGYNEQFF.

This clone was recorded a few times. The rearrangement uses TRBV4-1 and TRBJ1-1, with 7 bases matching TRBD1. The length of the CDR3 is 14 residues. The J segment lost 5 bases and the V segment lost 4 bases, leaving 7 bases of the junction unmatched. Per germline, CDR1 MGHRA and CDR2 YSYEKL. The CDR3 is CASSPLRQGTEAFF. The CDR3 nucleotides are TGCGCCAGCAGCCCCCTCCGACAGGGAACTGAAGCTTTCTTT.

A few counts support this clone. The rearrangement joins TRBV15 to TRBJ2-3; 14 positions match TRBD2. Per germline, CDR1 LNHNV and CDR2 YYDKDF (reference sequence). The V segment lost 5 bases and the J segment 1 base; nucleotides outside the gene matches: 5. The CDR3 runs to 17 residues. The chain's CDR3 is CATSPGTSGSGTDTQYF. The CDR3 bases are TGTGCCACCAGCCCGGGGACTAGCGGGAGTGGCACAGATACGCAGTATTTT.

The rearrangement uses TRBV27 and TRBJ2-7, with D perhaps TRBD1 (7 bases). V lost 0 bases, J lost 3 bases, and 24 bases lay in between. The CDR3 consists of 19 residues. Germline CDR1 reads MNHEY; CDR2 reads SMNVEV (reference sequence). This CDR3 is CASSLSGGDLGQPIYEQYF. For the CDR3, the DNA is TGTGCCAGCAGTTTATCGGGAGGAGACCTGGGACAGCCGATCTACGAGCAGTACTTC.

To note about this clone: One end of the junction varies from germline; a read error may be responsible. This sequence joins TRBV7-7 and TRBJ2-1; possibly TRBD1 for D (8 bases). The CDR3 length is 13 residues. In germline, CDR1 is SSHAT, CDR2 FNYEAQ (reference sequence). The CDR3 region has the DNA TGTGCTAGCAGCTCCGGACAGGGAGGGGAGCAGTTCTTC. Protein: CASSSGQGGEQFF.

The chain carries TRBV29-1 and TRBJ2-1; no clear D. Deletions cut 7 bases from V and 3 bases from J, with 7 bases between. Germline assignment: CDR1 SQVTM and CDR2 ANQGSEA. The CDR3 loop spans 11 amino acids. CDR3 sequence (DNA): TGCAGCGCCAGGAACTACAATGAGCAGTTCTTC. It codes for CSARNYNEQFF.

The CDR3 region is CASSSRSTGSATF. In DNA, the CDR3 is TGTGCCAGCAGCTCTCGCTCTACAGGGTCCGCCACCTTC. The chain is built from TRBV7-9 and TRBJ1-2; D possibly corresponds to TRBD1 (6 bases). V was trimmed by 4 bases and J by 13 bases, leaving 19 bases between them. CDR3 size: 13 residues. CDR1 and CDR2 from the germline V gene are SEHNR and FQNEAQ (reference sequence).

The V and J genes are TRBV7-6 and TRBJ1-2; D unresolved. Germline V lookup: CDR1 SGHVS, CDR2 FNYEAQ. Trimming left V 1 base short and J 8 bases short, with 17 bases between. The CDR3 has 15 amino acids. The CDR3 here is CASSLGRVPLEGYTF. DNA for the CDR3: TGTGCCAGCAGCTTAGGAAGGGTTCCGTTGGAGGGCTACACCTTC. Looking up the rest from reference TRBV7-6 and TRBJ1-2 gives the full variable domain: GAGVSQSPRYKVTKRGQDVALRCDPISGHVSLYWYRQALGQGPEFLTYFNYEAQQDKSGLPNDRFSAERPEGSISTLTIQRTEQRDSAMYRCASSLGRVPLEGYTFGSGTRLTVV.